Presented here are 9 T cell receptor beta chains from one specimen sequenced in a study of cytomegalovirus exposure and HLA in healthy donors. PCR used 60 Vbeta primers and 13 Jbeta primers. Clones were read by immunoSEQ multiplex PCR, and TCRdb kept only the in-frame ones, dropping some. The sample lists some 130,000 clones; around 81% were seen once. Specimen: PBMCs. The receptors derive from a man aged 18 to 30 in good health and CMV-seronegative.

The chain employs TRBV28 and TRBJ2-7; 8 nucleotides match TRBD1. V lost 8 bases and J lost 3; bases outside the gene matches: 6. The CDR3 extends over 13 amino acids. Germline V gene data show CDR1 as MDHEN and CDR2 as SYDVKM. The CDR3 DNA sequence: TGTGCCAGCTTCGGGACAGGCCTCTACGAGCAGTACTTC. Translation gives CASFGTGLYEQYF.

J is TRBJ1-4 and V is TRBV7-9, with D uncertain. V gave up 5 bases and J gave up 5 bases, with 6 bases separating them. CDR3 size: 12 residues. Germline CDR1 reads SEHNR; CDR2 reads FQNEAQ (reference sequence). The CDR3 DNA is TGTGCCAGCAGCGCGAAGAATGAAAAACTGTTTTTT. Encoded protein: CASSAKNEKLFF.

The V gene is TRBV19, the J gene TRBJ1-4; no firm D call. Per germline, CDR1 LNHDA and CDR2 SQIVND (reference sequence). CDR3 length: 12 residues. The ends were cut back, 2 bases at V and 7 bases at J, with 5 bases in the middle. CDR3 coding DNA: TGTGCCAGTAGTATACGGGGTGAAAAACTGTTTTTT. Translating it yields CASSIRGEKLFF.

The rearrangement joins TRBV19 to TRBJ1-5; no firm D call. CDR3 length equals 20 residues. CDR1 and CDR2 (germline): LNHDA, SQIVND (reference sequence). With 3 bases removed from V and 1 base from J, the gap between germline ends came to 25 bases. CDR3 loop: CASSIPTSRRTLRSNQPQHF. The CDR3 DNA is TGTGCCAGTAGTATCCCGACCTCCCGCCGTACATTGAGGAGCAATCAGCCCCAGCATTTT.

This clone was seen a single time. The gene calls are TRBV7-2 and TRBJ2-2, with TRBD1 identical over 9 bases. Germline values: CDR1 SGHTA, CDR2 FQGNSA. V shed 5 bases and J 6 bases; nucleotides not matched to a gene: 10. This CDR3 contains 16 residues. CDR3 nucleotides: TGTGCCAGCAGCAGAGACTTTACAGGGGGCGCCGGGGAGCTGTTTTTT. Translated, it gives CASSRDFTGGAGELFF.

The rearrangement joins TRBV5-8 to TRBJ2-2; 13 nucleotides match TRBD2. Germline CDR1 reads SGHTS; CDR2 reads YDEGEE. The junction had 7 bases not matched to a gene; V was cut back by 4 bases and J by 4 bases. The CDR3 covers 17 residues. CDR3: CASSKTGTSGTTGELFF. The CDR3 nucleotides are TGTGCCAGCAGCAAAACCGGGACTAGCGGGACCACCGGGGAGCTGTTTTTT.

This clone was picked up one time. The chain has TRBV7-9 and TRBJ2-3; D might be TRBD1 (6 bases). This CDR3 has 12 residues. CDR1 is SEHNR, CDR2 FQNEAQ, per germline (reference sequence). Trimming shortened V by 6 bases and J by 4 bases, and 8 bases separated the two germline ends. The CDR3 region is CASSHRADTQYF. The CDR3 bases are TGTGCCAGCAGTCACAGGGCAGATACGCAGTATTTT.

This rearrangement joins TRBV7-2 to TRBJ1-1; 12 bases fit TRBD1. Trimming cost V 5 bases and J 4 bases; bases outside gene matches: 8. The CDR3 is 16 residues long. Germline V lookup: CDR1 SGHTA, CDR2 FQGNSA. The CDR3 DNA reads TGTGCCAGCAGCAAGCGGGACAGGGGGCCTGGCACTGAAGCTTTCTTT. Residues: CASSKRDRGPGTEAFF. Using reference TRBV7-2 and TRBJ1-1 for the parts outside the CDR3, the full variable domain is GAGVSQSPSNKVTEKGKDVELRCDPISGHTALYWYRQSLGQGLEFLIYFQGNSAPDKSGLPSDRFSAERTGGSVSTLTIQRTQQEDSAVYLCASSKRDRGPGTEAFFGQGTRLTVV.

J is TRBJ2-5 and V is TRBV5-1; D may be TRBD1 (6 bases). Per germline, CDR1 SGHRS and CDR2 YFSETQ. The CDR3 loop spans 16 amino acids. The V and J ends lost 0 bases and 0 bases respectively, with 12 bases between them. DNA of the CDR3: TGCGCCAGCAGCTTGGGGGACACGAAGTACCAAGAGACCCAGTACTTC. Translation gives CASSLGDTKYQETQYF.